This TCR beta chain was captured in a study of OX40 agonist ivuxolimab in advanced cancers. This CDR3 has 16 residues. V was pared by 4 bases and J by 6 bases, with 10 bases of the junction left unmatched. Germline CDR1 is MDHEN and CDR2 is SYDVKM. Only in-frame clones appear in the TCRdb table, and some are missing; sequencing was by immunoSEQ multiplex PCR. Of approximately 65,000 clones in the sample, 86% were seen once. This clone appeared once. The receptor was isolated from an adult with an advanced solid tumor such as melanoma, head and neck, liver or kidney cancer. The chain combines TRBV28 with TRBJ1-5, with 9 bases aligning to TRBD1. This sample comprised CD4+ or CD8+ T cells sorted from blood, obtained in a trial of the OX40 agonist ivuxolimab. CDR3: CASSSVGQGRGQPQHF. CDR3 bases: TGTGCCAGCAGTTCGGTGGGACAGGGAAGGGGTCAGCCCCAGCATTTT.